Each of the 20 T cell receptor beta chains below was sequenced from the same sample in a study of T cell repertoires in cytomegalovirus infection. TCRdb passed the reads through MiXCR, listing each CDR3 protein once. The sample yields 740,000 or so distinct CDR3 sequences, approximately 40% seen once. The sample taken for sequencing was PBMCs. The source is a human donor in good health (CMV status not recorded). Some clones in this sample may be carry-over from other donors' samples.

In the case of this clonotype: A junction end diverges from the germline sequence, so it may reflect a read error. The CDR3, as DNA: TGTGCCAGCAGTTCATCTAAACTTCGCCCTTTTCCCTTT. As protein: CASSSSKLRPFPF. The chain recombines TRBV28 with TRBJ1-4; D is unclear. The CDR3 loop spans 13 amino acids. Germline loops: CDR1 MDHEN, CDR2 SYDVKM.

The genes are TRBV12-3 or TRBV12-4 and TRBJ1-4; 12 bases fit TRBD1. Trimming cost V 6 bases and J 10 bases; bases outside gene matches: 3. CDR3 length: 13 amino acids. CDR3 sequence (DNA): TGTGCCAGCAGCGGGACAGGGGGCCGAAAACTGTTTTTT. Its translation: CASSGTGGRKLFF.

This clonotype was seen a handful of times. V gene TRBV7-2 combines with J gene TRBJ2-1; the D gene is possibly TRBD2 (6 bases). Trimming cost V 0 bases and J 2 bases, with 14 bases left between them. This CDR3 is built from 17 residues. CDR1 SGHTA and CDR2 FQGNSA come from the germline V gene. The CDR3 reads CASSLALGGTAYNEQFF. The DNA of the CDR3 is TGTGCCAGCAGCTTAGCGCTAGGCGGGACGGCCTACAATGAGCAGTTCTTC.

The chain has TRBV11-1 and TRBJ1-3; D gene ambiguous. Germline CDR1 is SGHAT and CDR2 is FQDESV (reference sequence). The CDR3 loop spans 13 amino acids. Trimming stripped 8 bases from V and 4 bases from J, with 12 bases between. This CDR3 is CASDPRIGNTIYF. Written as DNA, the CDR3 is TGTGCCAGCGACCCACGGATCGGAAACACCATATATTTT.

In this sample, this clonotype turned up once. The J gene is TRBJ1-1, the V gene TRBV20-1, with a possible D match to TRBD1 (6 bases). Germline V gene lookup returns CDR1 DFQATT and CDR2 SNEGSKA (reference sequence). Trimming stripped 0 bases from V and 3 bases from J, with 14 bases between. The CDR3 loop spans 15 amino acids. The CDR3 bases are TGCAGTGCTAGAGATTGGGGGGCGGCGGACACTGAAGCTTTCTTT. It is translated as CSARDWGAADTEAFF.

J is TRBJ1-1 and V is TRBV28; 7 bases line up with TRBD1. The V segment lost 8 bases and the J segment 1 base; nucleotides outside the gene matches: 13. This CDR3 comprises 16 residues. CDR1 and CDR2 from the germline V gene are MDHEN and SYDVKM. The CDR3 is CASERSEGARNTEAFF. CDR3 nucleotides: TGTGCCAGCGAGAGGTCAGAGGGGGCGCGGAACACTGAAGCTTTCTTT.

This clonotype has only a few counts. V and J are TRBV7-6 and TRBJ1-6; weak D call: TRBD1 (5 bases). The CDR3 totals 18 residues. Germline CDR1 SGHVS, CDR2 FNYEAQ. The V gene lost 2 bases and the J gene lost 0 bases, with 14 bases spanning the gap. The CDR3 is CASSLKGTPYSYNSPLHF. The CDR3 nucleotides are TGTGCCAGCAGCTTAAAGGGGACCCCATACTCCTATAATTCACCCCTCCACTTT.

This clonotype was seen a few times. The rearrangement uses TRBV28 and TRBJ2-7, with D possibly matching TRBD2 (7 bases). Germline CDR1 is MDHEN and CDR2 is SYDVKM. This CDR3 is 15 amino acids long. Trimming pared 2 bases from V and 3 bases from J, leaving 14 bases between. The CDR3 sequence is CASSLATGGNYEQYF. The CDR3 DNA is TGTGCCAGCAGTTTAGCGACGGGGGGCAACTACGAGCAGTACTTC.

V usage is TRBV7-6 and J usage is TRBJ2-7, with D tentatively TRBD1 (6 bases). V dropped 5 bases and J dropped 4 bases, with 24 bases sitting between them. CDR3 length: 17 residues. CDR1 is SGHVS and CDR2 is FNYEAQ in the germline V gene. Here the CDR3 DNA reads TGTGCCAGCAGCCCACAAGCACAGGGACGGAGAGCGTACGAGCAGTACTTC. As protein: CASSPQAQGRRAYEQYF.

The CDR3 region has the DNA TGCAGTGCTAGCCAGTCCAGGGGCCCCAACTATGGCTACACCTTC. Its protein product is CSASQSRGPNYGYTF. The V and J genes are TRBV20-1 and TRBJ1-2; the D gene is possibly TRBD1 (6 bases). Per the germline V gene, CDR1 is DFQATT and CDR2 is SNEGSKA (reference sequence). V gave up 3 bases and J gave up 2 bases, with 16 bases separating them. The CDR3 extends over 15 amino acids.

The chain couples TRBV28 to TRBJ2-1; D not certain. Between the trimmed V and J ends, which lost 7 bases and 7 bases, there was a span of 8 bases. This CDR3 contains 11 residues. Germline V gives CDR1 MDHEN, CDR2 SYDVKM. The CDR3 spells CASTGANEQFF. DNA for the CDR3: TGTGCCAGCACCGGAGCGAATGAGCAGTTCTTC.

This clonotype turned up a few times. V and J are TRBV15 and TRBJ2-1; 9 nucleotides agree with TRBD2. This CDR3 has 15 residues. J was trimmed by 7 bases and V by 0 bases; bases with no gene match: 4. Germline-derived CDR1 and CDR2 are LNHNV and YYDKDF (reference sequence). The CDR3 sequence is CATSRDSGGSNEQFF. Here the CDR3 DNA reads TGTGCCACCAGCAGAGATAGCGGGGGTTCAAATGAGCAGTTCTTC.

The J gene is TRBJ2-1, the V gene TRBV28; 8 bases match TRBD1. The V gene end was trimmed by 3 bases and the J gene end by 6 bases; junction bases not matched to a gene: 7. CDR3 length: 15 residues. Germline V gene sequence: CDR1 MDHEN, CDR2 SYDVKM. This chain's CDR3 is CASSLSRRGRNEQFF. CDR3 in DNA: TGTGCCAGCAGTTTGAGCCGCAGGGGGCGCAATGAGCAGTTCTTC.

V usage is TRBV19 and J usage is TRBJ2-3, with 7 bases that match TRBD2. The CDR3 is 13 amino acids. J was trimmed by 6 bases and V by 8 bases; bases with no gene match: 8. Looked up from germline, CDR1 is LNHDA and CDR2 is SQIVND (reference sequence). As DNA, the CDR3 is TGTGCCAGTGAGTCGGGGGGAACGGATACGCAGTATTTT. Translating gives CASESGGTDTQYF.

The table lists this clonotype with a few counts. The chain uses TRBV7-2 and TRBJ2-7; unclear D gene. V dropped 5 bases and J dropped 2 bases, with 19 bases sitting between them. Germline V gene lookup returns CDR1 SGHTA and CDR2 FQGNSA. CDR3 size: 16 residues. The CDR3 bases are TGTGCCAGCAGCCTTCGGACCCTGATGGGGACCTACGAGCAGTACTTC. It translates to CASSLRTLMGTYEQYF.

This clonotype has just a few counts. The chain has TRBV10-3 and TRBJ1-1, with D unresolved. V lost 6 bases, J lost 1 base, and 9 bases lay in between. Germline lookup yields CDR1 ENHRY and CDR2 SYGVKD. The CDR3 totals 13 residues. The CDR3 DNA reads TGTGCCATCAGGGGATCTAAGAACACTGAAGCTTTCTTT. Amino acid sequence: CAIRGSKNTEAFF.

The V gene is TRBV6-6, the J gene TRBJ2-2, with D perhaps TRBD2 (6 bases). The length of the CDR3 is 16 residues. Germline V lookup: CDR1 MNHNY, CDR2 SVGAGI (reference sequence). Trimming cost V 6 bases and J 0 bases, with 14 bases left between them. CDR3 bases: TGTGCCAGCAGCCCACTAGCTCTCGCGAACACCGGGGAGCTGTTTTTT. Its translation: CASSPLALANTGELFF.

This clonotype was counted between two and nine times. The V and J genes are TRBV9 and TRBJ1-4; 10 nucleotides line up with TRBD1. V dropped 4 bases and J dropped 8; count of bases not matched to a gene: 11. Germline V gene sequence: CDR1 SGDLS, CDR2 YYNGEE. The CDR3 length is 16 residues. DNA for the CDR3: TGTGCCAGCAGCCCCCGACAGGGGGCATATGAAGAAAAACTGTTTTTT. Residues: CASSPRQGAYEEKLFF.

This clonotype was counted a single time. V usage is TRBV2 and J usage is TRBJ1-1; D unresolved. Looked up from germline, CDR1 is SNHLY and CDR2 is FYNNEI. The CDR3 has 14 residues. The germline V and J ends were trimmed by 2 bases and 8 bases, with 15 bases remaining between them. CDR3: CASSEYRSRREAFF. Here the CDR3 DNA reads TGTGCCAGCAGTGAATACCGGTCGAGACGGGAAGCTTTCTTT.

On this clonotype: A much larger clone lies a single base off, so this may be a read error. The chain has TRBV7-9 and TRBJ1-1; D is ambiguous. The V end lost 3 bases, the J end lost 7 bases, and 9 bases lay between the germline ends. This CDR3 contains 12 residues. The germline gives CDR1 SEHNR, CDR2 FQNEAQ (reference sequence). The chain's CDR3 is CASSFLDYEAFF. Here the CDR3 DNA reads TGTGCCAGCAGCTTTTTGGATTATGAAGCTTTCTTT.